What follows is one T cell receptor (beta chain) and its context. Its antigen is unidentified. Vbeta (60) and Jbeta (13) primers were used in the PCR. Here immunoSEQ multiplex PCR was the method, and the copy in TCRdb shows in-frame clones only, minus some. The table has some 160,000 clones, 65% to 85% seen once. This CDR3 spans 18 amino acids. The J segment lost 1 base and the V segment lost 3 bases, leaving 11 bases of the junction unmatched. Germline CDR1 LGHNA, CDR2 YSLEER. The sample comes from a study of cytomegalovirus exposure and HLA in healthy donors. Study conclusions and caveats: The authors enumerated some 160 TCR beta chains as linked to cytomegalovirus. Relative to the approximately 670-donor mean, N-insertions were reportedly fewer in an Asian-associated ancestry cluster in a later analysis.

Sequenced input: PBMCs. The TCR sequence derives from a woman in her thirties or forties in good health and CMV-seropositive. The chain uses TRBV4-3 and TRBJ2-7; 11 nucleotides agree with TRBD2. CDR3 sequence: CASSQTRGGTSGSYEQYF. The CDR3, as DNA: TGCGCCAGCAGCCAGACAAGAGGTGGGACTAGCGGATCCTACGAGCAGTACTTC.